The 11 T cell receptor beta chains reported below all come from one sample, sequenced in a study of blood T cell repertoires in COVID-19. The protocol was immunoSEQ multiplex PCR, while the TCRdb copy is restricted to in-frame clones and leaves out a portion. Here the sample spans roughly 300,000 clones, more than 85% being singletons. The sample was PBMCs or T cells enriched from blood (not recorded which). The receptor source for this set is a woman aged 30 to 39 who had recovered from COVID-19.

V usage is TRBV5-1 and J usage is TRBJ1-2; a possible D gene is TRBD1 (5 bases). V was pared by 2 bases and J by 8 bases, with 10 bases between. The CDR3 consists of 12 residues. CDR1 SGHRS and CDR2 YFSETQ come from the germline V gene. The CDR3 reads CASSFDQGGYTF. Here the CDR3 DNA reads TGCGCCAGCAGCTTTGACCAGGGAGGCTACACCTTC. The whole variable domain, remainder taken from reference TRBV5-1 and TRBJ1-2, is KAGVTQTPRYLIKTRGQQVTLSCSPISGHRSVSWYQQTPGQGLQFLFEYFSETQRNKGNFPGRFSGRQFSNSRSEMNVSTLELGDSALYLCASSFDQGGYTFGSGTRLTVV.

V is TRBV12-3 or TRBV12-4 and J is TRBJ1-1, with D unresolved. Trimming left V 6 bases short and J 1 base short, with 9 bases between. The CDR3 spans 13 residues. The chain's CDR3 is CASSRRQNTEAFF. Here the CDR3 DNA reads TGTGCCAGCAGCCGCAGACAGAACACTGAAGCTTTCTTT.

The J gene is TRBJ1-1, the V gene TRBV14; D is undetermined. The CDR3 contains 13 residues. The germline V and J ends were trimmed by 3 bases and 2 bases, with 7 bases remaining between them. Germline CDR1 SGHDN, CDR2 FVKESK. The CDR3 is CASSQGENTEAFF. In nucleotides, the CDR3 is TGTGCCAGCAGCCAGGGAGAAAACACTGAAGCTTTCTTT.

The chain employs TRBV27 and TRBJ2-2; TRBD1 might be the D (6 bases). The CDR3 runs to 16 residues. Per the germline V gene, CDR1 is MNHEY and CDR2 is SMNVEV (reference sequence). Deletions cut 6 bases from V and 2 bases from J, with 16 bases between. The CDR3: CASRPGTPTNTGELFF. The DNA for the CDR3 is TGTGCCAGCAGGCCCGGGACACCAACCAACACCGGGGAGCTGTTTTTT.

The CDR3 coding sequence is TGTGCCAGCAGTTACCGACAGGGACCCCTCTATGGCTACACCTTC. It is translated as CASSYRQGPLYGYTF. The chain is built from TRBV6-5 and TRBJ1-2; TRBD1 matches 7 bases. The germline V gene encodes CDR1 MNHEY and CDR2 SVGAGI. J gave up 4 bases and V 2 bases, and 7 bases lay outside the gene matches. The CDR3 runs 15 residues.

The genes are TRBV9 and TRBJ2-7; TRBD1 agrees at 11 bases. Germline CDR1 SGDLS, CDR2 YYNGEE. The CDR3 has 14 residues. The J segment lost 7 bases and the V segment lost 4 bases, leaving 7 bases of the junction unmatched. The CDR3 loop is CASSIGQGAGEQYF. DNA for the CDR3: TGTGCCAGCAGCATAGGACAGGGGGCGGGGGAGCAGTACTTC.

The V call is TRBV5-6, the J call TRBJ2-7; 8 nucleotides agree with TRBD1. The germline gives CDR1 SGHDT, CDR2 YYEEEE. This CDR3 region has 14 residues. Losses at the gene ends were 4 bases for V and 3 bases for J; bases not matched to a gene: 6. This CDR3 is CASSLAGQVYEQYF. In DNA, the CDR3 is TGTGCCAGCAGCCTCGCGGGACAGGTCTACGAGCAGTACTTC. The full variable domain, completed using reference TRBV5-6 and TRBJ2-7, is DAGVTQSPTHLIKTRGQQVTLRCSPKSGHDTVSWYQQALGQGPQFIFQYYEEEERQRGNFPDRFSGHQFPNYSSELNVNALLLGDSALYLCASSLAGQVYEQYFGPGTRLTVT.

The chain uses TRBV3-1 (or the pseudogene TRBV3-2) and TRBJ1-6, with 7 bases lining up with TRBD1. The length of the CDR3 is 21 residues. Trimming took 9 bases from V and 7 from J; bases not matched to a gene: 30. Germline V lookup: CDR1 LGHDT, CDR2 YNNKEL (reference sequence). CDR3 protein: CARYLKETRRATGQRNSPLHF. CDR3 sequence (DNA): TGTGCCAGGTACTTGAAAGAAACCCGACGGGCGACGGGACAGAGAAATTCACCCCTCCACTTT.

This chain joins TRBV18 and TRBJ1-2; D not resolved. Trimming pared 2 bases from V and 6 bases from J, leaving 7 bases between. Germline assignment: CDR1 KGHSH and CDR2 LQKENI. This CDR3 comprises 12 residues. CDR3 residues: CASSPGSDGYTF. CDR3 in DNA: TGTGCCAGCTCACCAGGCAGCGATGGCTACACCTTC.

The CDR3 DNA is TGTGCCAGTAGTCATGCGGTTCTAGGTGGCTACACCTTC. Protein: CASSHAVLGGYTF. The rearrangement uses TRBV19 and TRBJ1-2; the D is unclear. Trimming cost V 5 bases and J 7 bases, with 14 bases left between them. The germline V gene encodes CDR1 LNHDA and CDR2 SQIVND (reference sequence). The CDR3 is made up of 13 amino acids.

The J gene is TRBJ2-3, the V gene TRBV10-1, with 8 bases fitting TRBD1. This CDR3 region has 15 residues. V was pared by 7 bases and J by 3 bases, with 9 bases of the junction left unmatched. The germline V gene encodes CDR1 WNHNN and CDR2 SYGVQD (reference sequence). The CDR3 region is CASTGQVVGTDTQYF. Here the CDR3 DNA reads TGCGCCAGCACGGGACAGGTGGTAGGGACAGATACGCAGTATTTT.